This is a list of T cell receptor beta chains from one sample in a study of radiation and T cells in renal cell carcinoma. Assay: immunoSEQ multiplex PCR; the TCRdb copy retains only in-frame clones and omits some. The sample records around 180,000 clones, about 88% being singletons. The specimen comprised blood, sampled from a patient whose treatment included radiotherapy and nephrectomy. These receptors were collected from a woman aged 45-60 years with renal cell carcinoma. CDR3s include the opening cysteine and the closing phenylalanine or tryptophan. A D gene is named only where the DNA matches it firmly. Not all rows give a size; the values are once, few, many and, for expanded clones, a class.

J,size,D,V,CDR3,DNA
TRBJ1-1,-,TRBD1,TRBV2,CASSESGRGEITAFF,TGTGCCAGCAGTGAGTCAGGCAGGGGGGAAATAACGGCTTTCTTT
TRBJ1-2,few,TRBD1,TRBV6-4,CASSETGTALVGYTF,TGTGCCAGCAGTGAAACCGGGACAGCCCTCGTAGGCTACACCTTC
TRBJ2-4,-,TRBD1,TRBV7-2,CASSHDRGRAKNIQYF,TGTGCCAGCAGCCACGACAGGGGGCGAGCCAAAAACATTCAGTACTTC
TRBJ2-5,-,-,TRBV7-8,CASSTERAQTQYF,TGTGCCAGCAGCACCGAGCGGGCCCAGACCCAGTACTTC
TRBJ2-7,-,-,TRBV4-1,CASSQGYSAPYEQYF,TGCGCCAGCAGCCAAGGGTATTCAGCCCCCTACGAGCAGTACTTC
TRBJ2-3,-,-,TRBV7-9,CASSRHIAPGGATDTQYF,TGTGCCAGCAGCCGACACATAGCGCCGGGGGGCGCGACAGATACGCAGTATTTT
TRBJ2-1,-,TRBD2,TRBV9,CASSGTSGNEQFF,TGTGCCAGCAGCGGGACTAGCGGTAATGAGCAGTTCTTC
TRBJ1-5,-,TRBD1,TRBV6-1,CASSGGTDRQLQHF,TGTGCCAGCAGTGGTGGGACAGATCGACAGCTCCAGCATTTT
TRBJ2-3,once,-,TRBV7-2,CASSLGRTASTDTQYF,TGTGCCAGCAGCTTAGGGCGGACGGCCAGCACAGATACGCAGTATTTT
TRBJ1-6,once,-,TRBV7-6,CASSLKVGGGNSPLHF,TGTGCCAGCAGCTTAAAAGTCGGGGGAGGCAATTCACCCCTCCACTTT
TRBJ2-1,-,-,TRBV4-1,CASSQDHWGVLSSYNEQFF,TGCGCCAGCAGCCAAGATCATTGGGGGGTTTTGAGCTCCTACAATGAGCAGTTCTTC
TRBJ2-7,-,-,TRBV4-2,CASSQNGGGPYEQYF,TGTGCCAGCAGCCAAAACGGCGGGGGCCCCTACGAGCAGTACTTC
TRBJ2-1,-,-,TRBV30,CAWKVGHEQFF,TGTGCCTGGAAGGTGGGCCATGAGCAGTTCTTC
TRBJ1-4,-,TRBD1,TRBV6-5,CASKRGDRTNEKLFF,TGTGCCAGCAAAAGGGGGGACAGGACTAATGAAAAACTGTTTTTT
TRBJ2-3,-,TRBD2,TRBV9,CASSGGGGTTDTQYF,TGTGCCAGCAGCGGCGGGGGGGGCACCACAGATACGCAGTATTTT
TRBJ1-2,-,TRBD1,TRBV28,CASSFYRGGYGYTF,TGTGCCAGCAGTTTTTACAGGGGCGGCTATGGCTACACCTTC
TRBJ2-2,-,TRBD1,TRBV6-1,CASSDRQGALIGELFF,TGTGCCAGCAGTGATAGACAGGGGGCTTTAATCGGGGAGCTGTTTTTT
TRBJ1-1,few,-,TRBV6-6,CASLGSTEAFF,TGTGCCAGCTTAGGTAGCACTGAAGCTTTCTTT
TRBJ1-2,-,-,TRBV21-1,CASSRRGGSCPRRQSSYGYTF,TGTGCCAGCAGCCGACGGGGGGGGTCCTGTCCGAGAAGACAAAGTTCCTATGGCTACACCTTC
TRBJ2-5,-,-,TRBV18,CASSPLPQETQYF,TGTGCCAGCTCACCGCTCCCACAAGAGACCCAGTACTTC
TRBJ2-3,-,-,TRBV15,CATSKHVGATDTQYF,TGTGCCACCAGCAAACACGTCGGGGCCACAGATACGCAGTATTTT
TRBJ2-5,few,-,TRBV6-5,CASSVDKTQYF,TGTGCCAGCAGCGTTGACAAGACCCAGTACTTC
TRBJ1-6,-,-,TRBV5-6,CASSLVQAEPLHF,TGTGCCAGCAGCTTGGTCCAGGCCGAACCCCTCCACTTT
TRBJ2-1,once,TRBD1,TRBV6-1,CASSEAGGLNEQFF,TGTGCCAGCAGTGAGGCAGGGGGTCTCAATGAGCAGTTCTTC
TRBJ2-1,-,TRBD1,TRBV29-1,CSVEDTGQKYNEQFF,TGCAGCGTTGAAGACACGGGACAGAAATACAATGAGCAGTTCTTC
TRBJ2-3,-,-,TRBV5-1,CASSLKGSDTQYF,TGCGCCAGCAGCTTGAAGGGCTCAGATACGCAGTATTTT
TRBJ1-1,-,-,TRBV6-1,CATLWNTEAFF,TGTGCCACCTTATGGAACACTGAAGCTTTCTTT
TRBJ1-2,-,TRBD1,TRBV7-2,CASISTGVNLNYGYTF,TGTGCCAGCATAAGCACAGGGGTTAACCTTAACTATGGCTACACCTTC
TRBJ1-3,-,-,TRBV11-2,CASSLDRSSGHSGIYF,TGTGCCAGCAGCTTAGATCGTTCTTCCGGGCACTCCGGTATATATTTT